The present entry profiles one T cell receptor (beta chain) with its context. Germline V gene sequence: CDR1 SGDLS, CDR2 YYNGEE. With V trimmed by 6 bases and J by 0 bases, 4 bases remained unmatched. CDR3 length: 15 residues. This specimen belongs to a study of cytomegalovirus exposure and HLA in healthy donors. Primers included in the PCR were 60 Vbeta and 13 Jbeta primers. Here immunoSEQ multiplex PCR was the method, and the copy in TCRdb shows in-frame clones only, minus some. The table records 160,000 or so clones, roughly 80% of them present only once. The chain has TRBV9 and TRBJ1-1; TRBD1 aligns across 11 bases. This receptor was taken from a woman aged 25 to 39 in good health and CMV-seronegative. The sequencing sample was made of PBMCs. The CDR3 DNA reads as TGTGCCAGCACCGGGACAGGGGGAATGAACACTGAAGCTTTCTTT. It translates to CASTGTGGMNTEAFF.